This record concerns one T cell receptor beta chain sequence. CDR1 is LNHDA and CDR2 is SQIVND in the germline V gene (reference sequence). CDR3 length: 13 residues. V lost 2 bases and J 8 bases, leaving 12 bases between the germline ends. The record originates from a study of cytomegalovirus exposure and HLA in healthy donors. 13 Jbeta primers and 60 Vbeta primers were used for the PCR. The method was immunoSEQ multiplex PCR; TCRdb's version includes in-frame clones alone and lacks a portion of them. Here the sample table reports roughly 80,000 clones. This TCR derives from a woman in her 30s in good health and CMV-seronegative. The gene calls are TRBV19 and TRBJ1-2; D is unresolved. The specimen sequenced was PBMCs. CDR3 in amino acids: CASSINVEKGYTF. In DNA form, the CDR3 reads TGTGCCAGTAGTATAAATGTAGAGAAGGGCTACACCTTC.